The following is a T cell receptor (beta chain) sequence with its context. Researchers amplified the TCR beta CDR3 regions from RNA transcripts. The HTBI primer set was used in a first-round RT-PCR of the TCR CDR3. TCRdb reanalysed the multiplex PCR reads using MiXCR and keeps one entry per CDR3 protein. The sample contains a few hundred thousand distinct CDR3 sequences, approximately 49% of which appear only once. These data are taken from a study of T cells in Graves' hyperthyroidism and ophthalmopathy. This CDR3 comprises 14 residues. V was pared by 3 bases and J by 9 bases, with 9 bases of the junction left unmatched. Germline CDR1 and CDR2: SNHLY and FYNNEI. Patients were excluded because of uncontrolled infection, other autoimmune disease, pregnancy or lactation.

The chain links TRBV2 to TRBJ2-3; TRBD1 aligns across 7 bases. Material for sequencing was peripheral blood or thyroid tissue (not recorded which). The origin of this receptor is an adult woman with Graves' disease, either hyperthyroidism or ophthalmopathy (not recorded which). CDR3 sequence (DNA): TGTGCCAGCAGTGAGGACAGGACTTCCTCCACGCAGTATTTT. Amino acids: CASSEDRTSSTQYF.